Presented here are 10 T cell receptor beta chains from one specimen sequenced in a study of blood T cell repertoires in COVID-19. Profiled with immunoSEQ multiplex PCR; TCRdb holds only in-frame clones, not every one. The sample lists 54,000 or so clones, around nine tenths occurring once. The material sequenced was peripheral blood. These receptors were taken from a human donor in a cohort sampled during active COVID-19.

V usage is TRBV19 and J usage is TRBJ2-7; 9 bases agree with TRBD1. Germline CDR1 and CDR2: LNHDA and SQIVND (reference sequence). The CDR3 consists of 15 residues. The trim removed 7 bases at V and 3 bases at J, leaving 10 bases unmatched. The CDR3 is CASTQGQGQLYEQYF. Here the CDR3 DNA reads TGTGCCAGTACCCAAGGACAGGGGCAACTCTACGAGCAGTACTTC.

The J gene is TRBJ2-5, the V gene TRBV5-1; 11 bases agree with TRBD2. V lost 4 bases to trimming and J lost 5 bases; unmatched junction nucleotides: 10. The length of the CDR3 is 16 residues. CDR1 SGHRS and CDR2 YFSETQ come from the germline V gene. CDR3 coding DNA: TGCGCCAGCAGCGACGCTAGCGGGGGGACCTCGGAGACCCAGTACTTC. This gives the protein CASSDASGGTSETQYF.

The CDR3 nucleotides are TGCGCCAGCAGCCAGCCCCAGGGATTAGAGACCCAGTACTTC. It codes for CASSQPQGLETQYF. This chain links TRBV5-1 with TRBJ2-5; perhaps TRBD1 as D (5 bases). Germline CDR1 is SGHRS and CDR2 is YFSETQ. Trimming removed 4 bases from V and 4 bases from J, with 14 bases in between. The CDR3 extends over 14 amino acids.

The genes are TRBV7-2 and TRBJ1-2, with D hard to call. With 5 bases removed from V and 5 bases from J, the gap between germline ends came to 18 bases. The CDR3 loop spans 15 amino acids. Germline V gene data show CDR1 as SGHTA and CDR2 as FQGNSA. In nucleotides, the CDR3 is TGTGCCAGCAGCCCTCCGGCGGGGAGATGGTATGGCTACACCTTC. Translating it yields CASSPPAGRWYGYTF.

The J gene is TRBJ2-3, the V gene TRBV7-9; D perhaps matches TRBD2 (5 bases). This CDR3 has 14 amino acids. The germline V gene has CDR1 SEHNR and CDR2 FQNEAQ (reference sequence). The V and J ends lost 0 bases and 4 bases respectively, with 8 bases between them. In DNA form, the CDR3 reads TGTGCCAGCAGCTTAGCTCGGACTTCAGATACGCAGTATTTT. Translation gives CASSLARTSDTQYF.

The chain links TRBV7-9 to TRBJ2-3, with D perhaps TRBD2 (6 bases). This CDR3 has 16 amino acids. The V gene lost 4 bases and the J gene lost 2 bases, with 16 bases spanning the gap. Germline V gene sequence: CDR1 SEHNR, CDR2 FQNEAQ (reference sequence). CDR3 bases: TGTGCCAGCAGCTCCTCAATTAGCGGCCCCACAGATACGCAGTATTTT. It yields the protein CASSSSISGPTDTQYF. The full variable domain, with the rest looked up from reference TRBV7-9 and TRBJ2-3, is DTGVSQNPRHKITKRGQNVTFRCDPISEHNRLYWYRQTLGQGPEFLTYFQNEAQLEKSRLLSDRFSAERPKGSFSTLEIQRTEQGDSAMYLCASSSSISGPTDTQYFGPGTRLTVL.

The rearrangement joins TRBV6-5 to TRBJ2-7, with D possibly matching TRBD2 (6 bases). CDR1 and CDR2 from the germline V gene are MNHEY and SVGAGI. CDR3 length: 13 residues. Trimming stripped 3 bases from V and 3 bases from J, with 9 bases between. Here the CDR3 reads CASSYGGNYEQYF. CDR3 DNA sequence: TGTGCCAGCAGTTATGGGGGGAACTACGAGCAGTACTTC.

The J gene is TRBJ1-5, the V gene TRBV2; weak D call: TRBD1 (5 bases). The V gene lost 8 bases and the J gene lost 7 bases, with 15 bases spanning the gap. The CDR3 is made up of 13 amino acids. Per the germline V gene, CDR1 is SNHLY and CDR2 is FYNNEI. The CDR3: CASAGDRGQPQHF. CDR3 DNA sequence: TGTGCCAGCGCCGGGGACCGGGGGCAGCCCCAGCATTTT.

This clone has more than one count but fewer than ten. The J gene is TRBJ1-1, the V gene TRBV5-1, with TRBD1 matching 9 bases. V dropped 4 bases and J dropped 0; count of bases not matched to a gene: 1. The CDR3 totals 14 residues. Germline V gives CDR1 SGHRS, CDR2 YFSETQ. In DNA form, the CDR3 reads TGCGCCAGCAGCCGGACAGGGGTGAACACTGAAGCTTTCTTT. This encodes CASSRTGVNTEAFF.

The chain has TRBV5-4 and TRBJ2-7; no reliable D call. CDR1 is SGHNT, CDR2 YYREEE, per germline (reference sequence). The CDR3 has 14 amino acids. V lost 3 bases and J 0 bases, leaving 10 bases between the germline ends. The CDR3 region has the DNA TGTGCCAGCAGCTCGGGTTCCGCCTCCTACGAGCAGTACTTC. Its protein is CASSSGSASYEQYF.